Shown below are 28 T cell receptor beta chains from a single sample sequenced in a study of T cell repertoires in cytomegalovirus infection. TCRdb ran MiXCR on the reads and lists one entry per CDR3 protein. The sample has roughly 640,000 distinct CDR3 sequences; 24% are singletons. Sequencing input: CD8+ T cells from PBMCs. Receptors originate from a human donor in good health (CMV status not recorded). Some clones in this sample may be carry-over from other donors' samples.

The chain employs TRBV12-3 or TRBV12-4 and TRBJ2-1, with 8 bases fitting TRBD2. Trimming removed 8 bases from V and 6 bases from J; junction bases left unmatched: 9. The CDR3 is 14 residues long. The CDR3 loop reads CASATGGGPNEQFF. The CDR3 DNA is TGTGCCAGCGCGACCGGGGGGGGGCCCAATGAGCAGTTCTTC.

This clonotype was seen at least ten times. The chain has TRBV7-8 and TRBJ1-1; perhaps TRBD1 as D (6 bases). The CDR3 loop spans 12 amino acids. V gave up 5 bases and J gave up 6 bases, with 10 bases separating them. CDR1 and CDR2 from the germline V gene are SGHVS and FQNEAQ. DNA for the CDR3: TGTGCCAGCAGCGTCAGGGGCGCTGAAGCTTTCTTT. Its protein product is CASSVRGAEAFF.

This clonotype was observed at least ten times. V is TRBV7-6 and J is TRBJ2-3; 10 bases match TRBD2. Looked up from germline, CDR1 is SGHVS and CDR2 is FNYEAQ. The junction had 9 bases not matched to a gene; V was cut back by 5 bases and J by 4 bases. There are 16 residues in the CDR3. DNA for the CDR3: TGTGCCAGCAGCCCCAGAAGCGGGGGGGTCTCAGATACGCAGTATTTT. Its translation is CASSPRSGGVSDTQYF.

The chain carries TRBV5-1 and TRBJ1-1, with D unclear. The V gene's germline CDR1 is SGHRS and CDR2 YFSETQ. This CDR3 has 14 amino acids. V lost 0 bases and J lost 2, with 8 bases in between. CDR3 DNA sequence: TGCGCCAGCAGCTTGGATTCGGGTAACACTGAAGCTTTCTTT. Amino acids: CASSLDSGNTEAFF.

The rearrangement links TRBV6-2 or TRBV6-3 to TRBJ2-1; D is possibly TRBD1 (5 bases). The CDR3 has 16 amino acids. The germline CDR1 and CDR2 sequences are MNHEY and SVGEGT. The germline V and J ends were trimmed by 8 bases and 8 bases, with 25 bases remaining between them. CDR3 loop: CASDRGTGPLKDEQFF. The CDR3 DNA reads TGTGCCAGCGATAGGGGAACCGGACCCCTGAAAGATGAGCAGTTCTTC.

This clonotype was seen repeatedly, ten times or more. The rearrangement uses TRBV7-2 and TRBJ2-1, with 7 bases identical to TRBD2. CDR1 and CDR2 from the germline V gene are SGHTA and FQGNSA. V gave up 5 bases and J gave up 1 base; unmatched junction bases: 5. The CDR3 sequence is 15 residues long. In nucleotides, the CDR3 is TGTGCCAGCAGCCTATGGGGGGGGTCCTACAATGAGCAGTTCTTC. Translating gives CASSLWGGSYNEQFF.

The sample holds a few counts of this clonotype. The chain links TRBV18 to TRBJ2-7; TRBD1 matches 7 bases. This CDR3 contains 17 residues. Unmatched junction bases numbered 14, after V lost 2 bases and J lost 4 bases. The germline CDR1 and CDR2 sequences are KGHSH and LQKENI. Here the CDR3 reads CASSPNEGAPKLYEQYF. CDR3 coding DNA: TGTGCCAGCTCACCAAACGAGGGGGCTCCCAAACTTTACGAGCAGTACTTC.

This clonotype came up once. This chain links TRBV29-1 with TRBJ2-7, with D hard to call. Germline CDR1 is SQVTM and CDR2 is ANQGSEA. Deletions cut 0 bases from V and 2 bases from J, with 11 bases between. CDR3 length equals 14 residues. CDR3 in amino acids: CSVEDSAPTYEQYF. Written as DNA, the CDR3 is TGCAGCGTTGAAGATAGTGCGCCCACCTACGAGCAGTACTTC.

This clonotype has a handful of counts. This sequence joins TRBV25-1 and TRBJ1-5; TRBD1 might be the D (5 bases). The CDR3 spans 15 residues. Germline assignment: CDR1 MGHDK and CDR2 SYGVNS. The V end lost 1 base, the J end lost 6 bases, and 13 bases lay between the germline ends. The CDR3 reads CASSEFGGIGQPQHF. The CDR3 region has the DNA TGTGCCAGCAGTGAATTTGGGGGGATAGGTCAGCCCCAGCATTTT.

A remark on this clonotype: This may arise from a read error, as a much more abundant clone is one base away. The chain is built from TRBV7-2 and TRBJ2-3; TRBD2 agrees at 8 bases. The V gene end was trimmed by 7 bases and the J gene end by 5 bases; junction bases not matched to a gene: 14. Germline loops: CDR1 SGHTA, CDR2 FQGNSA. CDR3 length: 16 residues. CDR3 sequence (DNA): TGTGCCAGCATCCTTTCCGCGGGACTAGTGCGAGATACGCAGTATTTT. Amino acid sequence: CASILSAGLVRDTQYF.

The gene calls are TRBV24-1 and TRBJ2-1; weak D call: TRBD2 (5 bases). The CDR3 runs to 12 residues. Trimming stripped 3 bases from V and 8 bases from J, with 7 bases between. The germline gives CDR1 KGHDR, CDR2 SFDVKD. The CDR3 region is CATSDEGYEQFF. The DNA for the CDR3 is TGTGCCACCAGTGATGAGGGCTATGAGCAGTTCTTC.

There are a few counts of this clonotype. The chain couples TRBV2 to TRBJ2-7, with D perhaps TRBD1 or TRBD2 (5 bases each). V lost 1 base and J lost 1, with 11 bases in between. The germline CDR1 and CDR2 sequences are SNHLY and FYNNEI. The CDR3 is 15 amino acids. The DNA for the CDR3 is TGTGCCAGCAGTGAAGGTGGGACGGGTTCCTACGAGCAGTACGTC. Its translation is CASSEGGTGSYEQYV.

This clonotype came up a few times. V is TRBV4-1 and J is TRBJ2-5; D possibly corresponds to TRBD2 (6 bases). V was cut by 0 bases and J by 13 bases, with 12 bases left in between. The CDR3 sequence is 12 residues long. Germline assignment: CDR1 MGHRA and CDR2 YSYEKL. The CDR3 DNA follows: TGCGCCAGCAGCCAAGATAGAGTAGCGGTGTACTTC. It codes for CASSQDRVAVYF.

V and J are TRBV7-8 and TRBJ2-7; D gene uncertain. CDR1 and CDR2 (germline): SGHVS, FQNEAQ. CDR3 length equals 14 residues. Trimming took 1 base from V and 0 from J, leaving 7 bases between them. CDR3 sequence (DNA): TGTGCCAGCAGCTTAGAGGGTAACTCCTACGAGCAGTACGTC. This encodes CASSLEGNSYEQYV.

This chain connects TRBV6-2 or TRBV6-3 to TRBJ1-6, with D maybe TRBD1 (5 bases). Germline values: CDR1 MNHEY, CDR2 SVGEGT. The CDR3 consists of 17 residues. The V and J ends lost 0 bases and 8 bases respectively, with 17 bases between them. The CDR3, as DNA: TGTGCCAGCAGTTACTCCCAGGGCAGGAAAAGGGATTCACCCCTCCACTTT. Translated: CASSYSQGRKRDSPLHF.

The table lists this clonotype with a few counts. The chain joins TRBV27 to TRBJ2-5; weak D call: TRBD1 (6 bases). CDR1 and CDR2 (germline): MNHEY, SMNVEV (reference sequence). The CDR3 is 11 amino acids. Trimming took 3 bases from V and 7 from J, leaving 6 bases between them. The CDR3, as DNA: TGTGCCAGCAGTTTGGGGGCGACCCAGTACTTC. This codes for CASSLGATQYF.

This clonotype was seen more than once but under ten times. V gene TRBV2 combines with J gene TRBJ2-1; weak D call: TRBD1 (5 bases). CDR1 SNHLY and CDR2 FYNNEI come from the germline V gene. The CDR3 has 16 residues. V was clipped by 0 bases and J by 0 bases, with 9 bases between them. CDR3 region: CASSEAGDISYNEQFF. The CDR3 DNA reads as TGTGCCAGCAGTGAAGCAGGGGATATCTCCTACAATGAGCAGTTCTTC.

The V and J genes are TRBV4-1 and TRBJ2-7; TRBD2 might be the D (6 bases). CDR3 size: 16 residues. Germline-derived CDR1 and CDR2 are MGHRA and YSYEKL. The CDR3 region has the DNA TGTGCCAGCAGCCAAGTGTGCGGGGATGGATCCTACGAGCAGTACGTC. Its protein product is CASSQVCGDGSYEQYV.

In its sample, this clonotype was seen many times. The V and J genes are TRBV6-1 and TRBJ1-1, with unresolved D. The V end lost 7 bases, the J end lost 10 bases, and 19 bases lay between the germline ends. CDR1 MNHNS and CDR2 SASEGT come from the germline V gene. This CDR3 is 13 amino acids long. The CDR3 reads CASTSEVGIGAFF. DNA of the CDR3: TGTGCCAGCACCTCCGAGGTGGGGATAGGAGCTTTCTTT.

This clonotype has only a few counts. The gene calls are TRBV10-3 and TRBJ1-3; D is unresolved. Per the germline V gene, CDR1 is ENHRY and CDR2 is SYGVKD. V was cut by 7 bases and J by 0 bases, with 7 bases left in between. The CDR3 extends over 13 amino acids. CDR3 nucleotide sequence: TGTGCCATCACCAACAGCTCTGGAAACACCATATATTTT. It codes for CAITNSSGNTIYF.

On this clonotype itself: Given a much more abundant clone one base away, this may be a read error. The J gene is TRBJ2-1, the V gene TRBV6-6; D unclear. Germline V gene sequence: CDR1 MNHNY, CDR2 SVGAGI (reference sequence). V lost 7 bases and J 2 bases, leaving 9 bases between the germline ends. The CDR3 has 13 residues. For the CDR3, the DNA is TGTGCCAGCACCGGCGGCGCCTACAATGAGCAGTTCTTC. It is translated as CASTGGAYNEQFF.

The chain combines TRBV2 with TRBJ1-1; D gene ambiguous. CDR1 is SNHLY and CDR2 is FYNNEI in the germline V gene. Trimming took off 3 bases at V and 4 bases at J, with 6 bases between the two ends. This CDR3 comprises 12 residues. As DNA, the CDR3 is TGTGCCAGCAGTGACAAGGCCACTGAAGCTTTCTTT. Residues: CASSDKATEAFF.

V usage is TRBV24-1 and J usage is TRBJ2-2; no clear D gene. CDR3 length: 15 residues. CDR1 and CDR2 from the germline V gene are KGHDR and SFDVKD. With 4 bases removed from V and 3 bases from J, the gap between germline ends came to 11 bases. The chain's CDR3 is CATSDTGRDTGELFF. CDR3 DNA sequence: TGTGCCACCAGTGACACCGGCAGAGACACCGGGGAGCTGTTTTTT.

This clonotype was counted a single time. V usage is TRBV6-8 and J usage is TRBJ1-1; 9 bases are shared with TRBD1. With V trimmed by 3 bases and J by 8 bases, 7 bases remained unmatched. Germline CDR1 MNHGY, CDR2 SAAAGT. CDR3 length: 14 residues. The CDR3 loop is CASSYSGTGKEAFF. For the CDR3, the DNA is TGTGCCAGCAGTTATTCCGGGACAGGGAAAGAAGCTTTCTTT.

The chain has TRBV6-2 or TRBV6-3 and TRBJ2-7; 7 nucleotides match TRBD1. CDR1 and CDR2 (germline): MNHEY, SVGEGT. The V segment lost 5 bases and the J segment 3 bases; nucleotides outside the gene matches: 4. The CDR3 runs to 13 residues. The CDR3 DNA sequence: TGTGCCAGCAGTACGACAGGGCGCTACGAGCAGTACGTC. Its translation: CASSTTGRYEQYV.

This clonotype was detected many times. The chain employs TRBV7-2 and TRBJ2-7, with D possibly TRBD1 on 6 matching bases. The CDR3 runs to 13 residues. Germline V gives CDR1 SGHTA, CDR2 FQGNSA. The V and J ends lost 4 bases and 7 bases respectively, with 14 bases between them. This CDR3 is CASSWGQSTEQYF. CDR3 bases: TGTGCCAGCAGCTGGGGACAATCTACTGAGCAGTACTTC.

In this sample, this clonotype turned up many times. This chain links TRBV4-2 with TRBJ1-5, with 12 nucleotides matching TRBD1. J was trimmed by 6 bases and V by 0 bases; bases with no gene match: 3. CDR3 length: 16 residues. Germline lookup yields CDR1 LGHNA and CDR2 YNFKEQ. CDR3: CASSQDGTGGFQPQHF. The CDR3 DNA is TGTGCCAGCAGCCAAGATGGGACAGGGGGCTTTCAGCCCCAGCATTTT.

The CDR3 region has the DNA TGCGCCAGCAGCCAAGGGACAAAAGAGACCCAGTACTTC. This sequence encodes CASSQGTKETQYF. The V and J genes are TRBV4-3 and TRBJ2-5, with D possibly being TRBD1 (5 bases). V was pared by 1 base and J by 3 bases, with 6 bases between. Looked up from germline, CDR1 is LGHNA and CDR2 is YSLEER. This CDR3 comprises 13 residues.